This T cell receptor beta chain originates from a study of molecular identifiers for immune sequencing clone quantification. General study findings and limits: It was shown that clones above 20 RNA copies held over 99% of effector molecules, but under 1% in naive cells.

This clonotype was picked up many times. Its matching antigen is unknown. Using its own MiXCR run on the PCR reads, TCRdb lists one record per CDR3 protein. The repertoire holds 550,000 to 750,000 distinct CDR3 sequences, with 15% to 20% as singletons. Germline V gives CDR1 SGHRS, CDR2 YFSETQ. V was trimmed by 2 bases and J by 8 bases, leaving 16 bases between them. This CDR3 spans 14 amino acids. The rearrangement uses TRBV5-1 and TRBJ1-1, with no clear D. The TCR sequence derives from a human donor in good health. Some libraries in this study had Jurkat cell RNA spiked in. The sample was naive CD8+ T cells from blood, with Jurkat cell RNA spiked in. Subset in this sample: FACS-sorted CD8+CD4-CCR7+CD45RA+ naive T cells. Here the CDR3 reads CASSFLGPLGEAFF. The CDR3 coding sequence is TGCGCCAGCAGCTTTTTAGGCCCTCTTGGAGAAGCTTTCTTT.